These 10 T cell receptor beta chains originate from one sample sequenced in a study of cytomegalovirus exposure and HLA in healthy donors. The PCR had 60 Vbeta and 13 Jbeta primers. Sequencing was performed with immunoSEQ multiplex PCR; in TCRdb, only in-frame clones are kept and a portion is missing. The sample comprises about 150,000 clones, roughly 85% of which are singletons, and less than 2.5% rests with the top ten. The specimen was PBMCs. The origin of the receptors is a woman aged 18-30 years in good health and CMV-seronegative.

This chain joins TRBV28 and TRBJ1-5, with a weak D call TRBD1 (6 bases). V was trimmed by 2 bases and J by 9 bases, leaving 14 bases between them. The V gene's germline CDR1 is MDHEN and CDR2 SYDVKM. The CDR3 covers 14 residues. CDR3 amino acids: CASSLGGATRPQHF. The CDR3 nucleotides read TGTGCCAGCAGTTTAGGGGGGGCAACCAGGCCCCAGCATTTT.

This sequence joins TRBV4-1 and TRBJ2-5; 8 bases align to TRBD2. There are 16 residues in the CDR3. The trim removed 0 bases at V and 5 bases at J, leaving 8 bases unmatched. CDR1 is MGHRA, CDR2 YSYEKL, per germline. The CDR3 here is CASSQEGLSGGETQYF. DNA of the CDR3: TGCGCCAGCAGCCAAGAGGGACTTTCGGGGGGGGAGACCCAGTACTTC.

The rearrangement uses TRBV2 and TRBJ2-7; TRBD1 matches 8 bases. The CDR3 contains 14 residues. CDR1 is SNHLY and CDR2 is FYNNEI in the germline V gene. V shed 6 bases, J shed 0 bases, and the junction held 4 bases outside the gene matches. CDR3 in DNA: TGTGCCAGCAGCCGGGACAGGAGCTCCTACGAGCAGTACTTC. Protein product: CASSRDRSSYEQYF.

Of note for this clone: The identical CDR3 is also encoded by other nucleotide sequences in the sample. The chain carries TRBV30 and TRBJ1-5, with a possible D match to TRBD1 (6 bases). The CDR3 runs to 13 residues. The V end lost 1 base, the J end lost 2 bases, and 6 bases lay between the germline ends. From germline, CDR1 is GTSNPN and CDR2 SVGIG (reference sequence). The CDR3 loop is CAWSGTGNQPQHF. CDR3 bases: TGTGCCTGGAGTGGGACAGGCAATCAGCCCCAGCATTTT.

Here the CDR3 DNA reads TGTGCCAGCAGCTCTGTTGGTAGCGGGAGAGTGAATGAGCAGTTCTTC. Protein: CASSSVGSGRVNEQFF. The J gene is TRBJ2-1, the V gene TRBV28; 9 nucleotides agree with TRBD2. The CDR3 contains 16 residues. V dropped 6 bases and J dropped 7; count of bases not matched to a gene: 13. Germline V gene lookup returns CDR1 MDHEN and CDR2 SYDVKM. Filled out from reference TRBV28 and TRBJ2-1, the complete variable domain reads DVKVTQSSRYLVKRTGEKVFLECVQDMDHENMFWYRQDPGLGLRLIYFSYDVKMKEKGDIPEGYSVSREKKERFSLILESASTNQTSMYLCASSSVGSGRVNEQFFGPGTRLTVL.

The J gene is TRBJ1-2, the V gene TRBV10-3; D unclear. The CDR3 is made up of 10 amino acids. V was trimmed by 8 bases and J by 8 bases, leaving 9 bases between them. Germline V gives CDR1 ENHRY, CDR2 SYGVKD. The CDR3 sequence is CAIGREGYTF. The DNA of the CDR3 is TGTGCCATCGGTCGAGAAGGCTACACCTTC.

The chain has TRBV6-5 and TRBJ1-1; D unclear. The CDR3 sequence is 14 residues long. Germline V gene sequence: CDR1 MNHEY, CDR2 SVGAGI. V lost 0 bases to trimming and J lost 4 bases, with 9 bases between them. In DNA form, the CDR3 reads TGTGCCAGCAGTTACTCAGGGAGCGCCACTGAAGCTTTCTTT. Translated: CASSYSGSATEAFF.

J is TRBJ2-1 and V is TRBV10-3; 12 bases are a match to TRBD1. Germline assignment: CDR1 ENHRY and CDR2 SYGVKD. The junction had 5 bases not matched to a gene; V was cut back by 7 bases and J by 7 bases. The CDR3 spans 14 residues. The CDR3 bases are TGTGCCATCATGCCGGGACAGGGGGCGAATGAGCAGTTCTTC. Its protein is CAIMPGQGANEQFF.

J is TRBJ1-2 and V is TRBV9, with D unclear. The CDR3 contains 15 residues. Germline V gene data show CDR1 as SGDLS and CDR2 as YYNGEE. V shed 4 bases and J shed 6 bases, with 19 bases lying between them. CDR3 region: CASSFAPGLADGYTF. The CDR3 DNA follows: TGTGCCAGCAGCTTCGCCCCGGGTCTTGCAGATGGCTACACCTTC.

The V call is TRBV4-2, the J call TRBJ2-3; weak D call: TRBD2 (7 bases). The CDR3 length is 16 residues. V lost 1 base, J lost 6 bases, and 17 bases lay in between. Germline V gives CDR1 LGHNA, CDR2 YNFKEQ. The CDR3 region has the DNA TGTGCCAGCAGCCAAGGAGGGGAGGGGGGATCGGATACGCAGTATTTT. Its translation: CASSQGGEGGSDTQYF.